Following are 7 T cell receptor beta chains from one sample sequenced in a study of T cells in Graves' hyperthyroidism and ophthalmopathy. Amplified TCR beta CDR3 regions derived from RNA transcripts. A first-round RT-PCR of the TCR CDR3 used the HTBI primer set. Via MiXCR, TCRdb re-called the multiplex PCR reads, giving one row per CDR3 protein. This table holds fewer than 500,000 distinct CDR3 sequences, about 15% found once. Sequencing was done on a sample of blood. These receptors were collected from a woman in her 30s with Graves' ophthalmopathy.

This clonotype was seen only a few times. CDR3 coding DNA: TGTGCCAGCAGCTTCAGCAGGACTTCCGATGAGGAGACCCAGTACTTC. Encoded protein: CASSFSRTSDEETQYF. This chain joins TRBV5-4 and TRBJ2-5; a possible D gene is TRBD2 (5 bases). The germline V and J ends were trimmed by 2 bases and 5 bases, with 19 bases remaining between them. Germline CDR1 is SGHNT and CDR2 is YYREEE (reference sequence). The CDR3 loop spans 16 amino acids.

The chain couples TRBV19 to TRBJ2-7; D possibly corresponds to TRBD1 (6 bases). The V end was cut by 4 bases, the J end by 2 bases, with 15 bases between. CDR1 LNHDA and CDR2 SQIVND come from the germline V gene (reference sequence). This CDR3 contains 15 residues. Here the CDR3 DNA reads TGTGCCAGTAGTAAGGGGGACCGACTTGCCTACGAGCAGTACTTC. This gives the protein CASSKGDRLAYEQYF.

Points on this clonotype: One end of the junction varies from germline; a read error may be responsible. V and J are TRBV4-2 and TRBJ2-5; TRBD2 matches 11 bases. CDR3 size: 16 residues. The germline CDR1 and CDR2 sequences are LGHNA and YNFKEQ. In DNA, the CDR3 is TGTGCCAACAGCCACGACCCGACTAGCGGGGTAGAGACCCAGTACTTC. It yields the protein CANSHDPTSGVETQYF.

This clonotype was counted at least ten times. The rearrangement uses TRBV10-2 and TRBJ1-2; D unclear. CDR1 is WSHSY, CDR2 SAAADI, per germline. The CDR3 spans 13 residues. Trimming removed 3 bases at V and 4 bases at J, with 9 bases between. The DNA for the CDR3 is TGCGCCAGCAGTGAAGACAAGATCTATGGCTACACCTTC. This encodes CASSEDKIYGYTF.

This clonotype was seen at least ten times. CDR3 bases: TGTGCCAGCAGCCAAGATCACAGAGTCTACGAGCAGTACTTC. Translated: CASSQDHRVYEQYF. The chain links TRBV3-1 to TRBJ2-7, with unresolved D. Germline V gene data show CDR1 as LGHDT and CDR2 as YNNKEL (reference sequence). V lost 0 bases and J lost 3, with 9 bases in between. The CDR3 spans 14 residues.

This clonotype has ten or more counts. The chain recombines TRBV6-1 with TRBJ2-3; the D is unclear. The CDR3 runs 14 residues. Trimming shortened V by 1 base and J by 3 bases, and 8 bases separated the two germline ends. In germline, CDR1 is MNHNS, CDR2 SASEGT. The CDR3 DNA reads TGTGCCAGCAGTGAAGGGTCGGCTACAGATACGCAGTATTTT. Protein product: CASSEGSATDTQYF.

About this clonotype: Relative to the germline gene, one junction end is altered; a read error may explain this. This chain's CDR3 is CSARDRLRGTGAFF. The CDR3 DNA sequence: TGCAGTGCTAGAGATCGACTTAGAGGTACTGGAGCTTTCTTT. The J gene is TRBJ1-1, the V gene TRBV20-1; D is uncertain. The CDR3 is made up of 14 amino acids. Germline V gives CDR1 DFQATT, CDR2 SNEGSKA (reference sequence).